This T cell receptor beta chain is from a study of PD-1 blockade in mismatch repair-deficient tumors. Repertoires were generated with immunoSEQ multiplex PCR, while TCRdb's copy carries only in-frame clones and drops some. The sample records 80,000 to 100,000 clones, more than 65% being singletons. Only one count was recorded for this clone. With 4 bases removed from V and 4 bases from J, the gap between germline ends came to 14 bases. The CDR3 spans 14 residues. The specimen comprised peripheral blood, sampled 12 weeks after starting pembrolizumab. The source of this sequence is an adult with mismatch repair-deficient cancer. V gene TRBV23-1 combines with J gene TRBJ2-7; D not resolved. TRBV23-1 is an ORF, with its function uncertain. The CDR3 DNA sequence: TGCGCCAGCAGTCCAGATCAGGCAACTTACGAGCAGTACTTC. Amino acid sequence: CASSPDQATYEQYF.